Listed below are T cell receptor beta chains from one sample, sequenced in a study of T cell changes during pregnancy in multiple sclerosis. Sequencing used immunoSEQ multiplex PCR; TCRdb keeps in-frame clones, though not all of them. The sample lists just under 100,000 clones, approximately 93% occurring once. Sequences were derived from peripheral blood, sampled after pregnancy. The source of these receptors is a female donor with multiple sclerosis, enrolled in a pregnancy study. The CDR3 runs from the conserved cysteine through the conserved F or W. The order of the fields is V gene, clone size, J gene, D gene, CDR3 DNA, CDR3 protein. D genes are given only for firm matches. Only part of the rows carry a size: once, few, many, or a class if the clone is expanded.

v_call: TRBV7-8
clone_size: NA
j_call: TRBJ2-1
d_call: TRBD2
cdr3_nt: TGTGCCAGCAGCTTGGGGAACCTAGCGGTATCCTACAATGAGCAGTTCTTC
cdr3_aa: CASSLGNLAVSYNEQFF

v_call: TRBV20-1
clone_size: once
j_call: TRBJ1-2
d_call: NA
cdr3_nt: TGCAGTGCCCTGAATTCGGGTGGCTACACCTTC
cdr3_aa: CSALNSGGYTF

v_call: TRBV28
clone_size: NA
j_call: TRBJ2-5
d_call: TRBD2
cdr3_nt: TGTGCCAGCAGTCAGACTAGCGGGAGGGCAGAGACCCAGTACTTC
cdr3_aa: CASSQTSGRAETQYF

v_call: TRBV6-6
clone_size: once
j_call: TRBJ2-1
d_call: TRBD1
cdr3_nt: TGTGCCACGAGAACAGGGGGCGATGACAATGAGCAGTTCTTC
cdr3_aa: CATRTGGDDNEQFF

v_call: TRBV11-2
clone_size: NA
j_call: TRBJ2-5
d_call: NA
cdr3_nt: TGTGCCAGCAGCCCTAGAGAGGTTGCCGTACTATCCCAAGAGACCCAGTACTTC
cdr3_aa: CASSPREVAVLSQETQYF

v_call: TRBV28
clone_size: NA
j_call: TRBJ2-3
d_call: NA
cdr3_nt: TGTGCCAGCAGTTTATATTTGGCAGGGGATGTCACAGATACGCAGTATTTT
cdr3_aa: CASSLYLAGDVTDTQYF

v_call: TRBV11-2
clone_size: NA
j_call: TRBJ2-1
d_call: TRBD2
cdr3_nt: TGTGCCAGCACCGGCGGGCGGGGGGCCTACAATGAGCAGTTCTTC
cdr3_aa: CASTGGRGAYNEQFF

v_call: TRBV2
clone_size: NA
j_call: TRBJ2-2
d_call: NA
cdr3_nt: TGTGCCAGCAGAGGACAAGGCGCGAACACCGGGGAGCTGTTTTTT
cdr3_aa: CASRGQGANTGELFF

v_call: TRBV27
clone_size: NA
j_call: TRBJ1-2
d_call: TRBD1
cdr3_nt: TGTGCCAGCAGTCCCCAAACAGGGGACTATGGCTACACCTTC
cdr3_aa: CASSPQTGDYGYTF

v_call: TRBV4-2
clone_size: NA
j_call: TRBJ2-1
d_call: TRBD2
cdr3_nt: TGTGCCAGCAGCCAAGGGTCTCTAGCGGGAGGGCGCAATGAGCAGTTCTTC
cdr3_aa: CASSQGSLAGGRNEQFF

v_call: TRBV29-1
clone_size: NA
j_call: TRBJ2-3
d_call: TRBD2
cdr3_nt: TGCAGCGGCACGACTAGCGGGGTTAGCACAGATACGCAGTATTTT
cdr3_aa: CSGTTSGVSTDTQYF

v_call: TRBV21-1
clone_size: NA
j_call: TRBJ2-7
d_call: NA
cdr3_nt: TGTGCCAGCAGCAAAGCGCGTGGAGAAGGGGCCTACGAGCAGTACTTC
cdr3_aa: CASSKARGEGAYEQYF

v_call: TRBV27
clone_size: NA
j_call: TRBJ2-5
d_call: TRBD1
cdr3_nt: TGTGCCAGCAGTTTATCCCGACAGGGGAGGGAGACCCAGTACTTC
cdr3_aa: CASSLSRQGRETQYF

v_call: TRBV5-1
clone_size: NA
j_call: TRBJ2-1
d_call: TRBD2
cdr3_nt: TGCGCCAGCAGTTCCCCCAAGCGGGAGATTTACAATGAGCAGTTCTTC
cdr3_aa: CASSSPKREIYNEQFF

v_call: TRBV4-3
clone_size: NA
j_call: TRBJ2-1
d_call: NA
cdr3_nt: TGCGCCAGCAGCCAGGCCCGATCCTCCTACAATGAGCAGTTCTTC
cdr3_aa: CASSQARSSYNEQFF

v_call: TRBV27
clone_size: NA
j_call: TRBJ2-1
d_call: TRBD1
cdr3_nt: TGTACAACCGGGACAGTTTACAATGAGCAGTTCTTC
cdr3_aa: CTTGTVYNEQFF

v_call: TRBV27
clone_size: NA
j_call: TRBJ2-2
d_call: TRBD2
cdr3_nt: TGTGCCAGCAGCCCGTTGGGACTAGCGGGAATTCGGGGCACCGGGGAGCTGTTTTTT
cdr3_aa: CASSPLGLAGIRGTGELFF

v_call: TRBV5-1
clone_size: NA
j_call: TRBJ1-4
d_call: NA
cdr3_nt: TGCGCCAGCAGCTTTAATCCGGGGACACGTGAAAAACTGTTTTTT
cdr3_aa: CASSFNPGTREKLFF

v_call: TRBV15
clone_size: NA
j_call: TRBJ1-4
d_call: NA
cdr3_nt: TGTGCCACCGGGGGCCATAATGAAAAACTGTTTTTT
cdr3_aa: CATGGHNEKLFF

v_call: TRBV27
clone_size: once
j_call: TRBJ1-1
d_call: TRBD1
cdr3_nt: TGTGCCAGCAGTTCCACGACCGAACTTTCAGGGGGCACTGAAGCTTTCTTT
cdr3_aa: CASSSTTELSGGTEAFF

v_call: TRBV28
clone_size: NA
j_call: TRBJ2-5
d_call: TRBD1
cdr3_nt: TGTGCCAGCAGTTACAGGGGGCGGTTGGGGGAGACCCAGTACTTC
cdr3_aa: CASSYRGRLGETQYF

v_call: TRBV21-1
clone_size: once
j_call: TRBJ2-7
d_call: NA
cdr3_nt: TGTGCCAGCAGCACTCCGCGGGCGGGAGGGCCCTACGAGCAGTACTTC
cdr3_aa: CASSTPRAGGPYEQYF

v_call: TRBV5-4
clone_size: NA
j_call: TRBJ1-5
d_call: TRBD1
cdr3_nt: TGTGCCAGCAGCTTGGGACAGGGCACTCAGCCCCAGCATTTT
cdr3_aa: CASSLGQGTQPQHF

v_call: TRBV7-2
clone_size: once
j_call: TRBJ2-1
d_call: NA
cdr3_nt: TGTGCCAGCAGCCCCGACTCCTCTAATGAGCAGTTCTTC
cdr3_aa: CASSPDSSNEQFF

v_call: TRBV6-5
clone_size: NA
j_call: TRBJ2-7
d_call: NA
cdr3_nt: TGTGCCAGCCGTAGGGGTCCCACCTACGAGCAGTACTTC
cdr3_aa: CASRRGPTYEQYF

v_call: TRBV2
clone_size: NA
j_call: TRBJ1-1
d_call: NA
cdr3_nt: TGTGCCAGCAGTGAAATAGACGGGGTATCGGAAGCTTTCTTT
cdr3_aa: CASSEIDGVSEAFF

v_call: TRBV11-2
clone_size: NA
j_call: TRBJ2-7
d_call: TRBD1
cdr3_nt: TGTGCCAGCAGCTTAGGAAGAGGGACAGGGGAGAGAGAGCAGTACTTC
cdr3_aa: CASSLGRGTGEREQYF

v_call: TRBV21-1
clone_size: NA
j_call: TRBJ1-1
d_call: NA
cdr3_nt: TGTGCCAGCAGTGCACAACAGGGTACGGGGATGAACACTGAAGCTTTCTTT
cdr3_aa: CASSAQQGTGMNTEAFF

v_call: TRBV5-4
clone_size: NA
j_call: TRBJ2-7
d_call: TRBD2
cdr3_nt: TGTGCCAGCCCTAGCGGCTCCTACGAGCAGTACTTC
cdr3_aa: CASPSGSYEQYF

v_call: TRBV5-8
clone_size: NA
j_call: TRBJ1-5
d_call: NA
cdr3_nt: TGTGCCAGCAGCTTGGCGCAGGGGTTGAGTAGGCCCCAGCATTTT
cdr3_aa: CASSLAQGLSRPQHF

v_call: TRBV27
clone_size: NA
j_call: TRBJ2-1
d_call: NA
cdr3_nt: TGTGCCAGCAGCTTGGACAGCCGCCTCCTCCGGGAGCAGTTCTTC
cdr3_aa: CASSLDSRLLREQFF

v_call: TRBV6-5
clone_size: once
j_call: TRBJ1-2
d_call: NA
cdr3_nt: TGTGCCAGCACTATTACAGGATTCGGTGGCTACACCTTC
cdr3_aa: CASTITGFGGYTF

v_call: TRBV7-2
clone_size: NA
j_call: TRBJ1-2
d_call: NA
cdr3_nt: TGTGCCAGCAGCCCCCCAACAGGGCCCTATGGCTACACCTTC
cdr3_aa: CASSPPTGPYGYTF

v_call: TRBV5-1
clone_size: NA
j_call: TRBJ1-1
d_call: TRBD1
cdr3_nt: TGCGCCAGCAGCTATTGGACAGGGGATGAAGCTTTCTTT
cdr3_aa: CASSYWTGDEAFF

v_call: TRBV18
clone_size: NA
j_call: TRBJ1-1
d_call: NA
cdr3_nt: TGTGCCAGCTCACCACAGGTTGGAGGACGGATTGGAACTGAAGCTTTCTTT
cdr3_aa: CASSPQVGGRIGTEAFF

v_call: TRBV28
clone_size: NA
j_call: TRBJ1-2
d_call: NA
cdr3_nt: TGTGCCAGCAGCCCTGGTCGGAGCTATGGCTACACCTTC
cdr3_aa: CASSPGRSYGYTF

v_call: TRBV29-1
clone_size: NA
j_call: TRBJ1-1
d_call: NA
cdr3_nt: TGCAGCGTATCCAGGGGTCAAACTGAAGCTTTCTTT
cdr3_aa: CSVSRGQTEAFF

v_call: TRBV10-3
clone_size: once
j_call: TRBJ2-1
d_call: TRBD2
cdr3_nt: TGTGCCATCAGAGACTCCGAAGGACTAGATAATTTTGGGCAGTTCTTC
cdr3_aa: CAIRDSEGLDNFGQFF

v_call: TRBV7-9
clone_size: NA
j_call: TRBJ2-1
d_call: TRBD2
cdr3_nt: TGTGCCAGCAAACAACTAGCGGAGGAGCAGTTCTTC
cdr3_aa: CASKQLAEEQFF

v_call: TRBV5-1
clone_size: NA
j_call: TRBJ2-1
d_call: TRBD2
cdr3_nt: TGCGCCAGCAGTTCCGGACTAGCGGGAGGGCCAGGGATTCCTGAGCAGTTCTTC
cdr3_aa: CASSSGLAGGPGIPEQFF

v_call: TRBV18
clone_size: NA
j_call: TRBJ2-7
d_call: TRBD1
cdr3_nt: TGTGCCAGCTCAGGGACAGGGTTCGGGCAATACGAGCAGTACTTC
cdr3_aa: CASSGTGFGQYEQYF

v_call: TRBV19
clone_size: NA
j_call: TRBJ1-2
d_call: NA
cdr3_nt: TGTGCCAGTAGCTTCCGGGAGGGATGGGGCTACACCTTC
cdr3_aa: CASSFREGWGYTF

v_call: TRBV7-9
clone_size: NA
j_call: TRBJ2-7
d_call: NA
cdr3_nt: TGTGCCAGCAGCTTAGCGCCGGGGTCCTACGAGCAGTACTTC
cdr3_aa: CASSLAPGSYEQYF

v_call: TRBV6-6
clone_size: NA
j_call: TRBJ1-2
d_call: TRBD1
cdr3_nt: TGTGCCAGCAGTTACCGGAGACAGGGGAACTATGGCTACACCTTC
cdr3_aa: CASSYRRQGNYGYTF

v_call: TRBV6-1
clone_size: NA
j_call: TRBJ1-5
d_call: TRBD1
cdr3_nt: TGTGCCAGCAGTGAAGCAAGGAAGACAGGGAATCAGCCCCAGCATTTT
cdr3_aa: CASSEARKTGNQPQHF

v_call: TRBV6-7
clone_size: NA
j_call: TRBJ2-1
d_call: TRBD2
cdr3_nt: TGTGCCAGCAGTTACGAACCGGGACTACAAAATGAGCAGTTCTTC
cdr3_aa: CASSYEPGLQNEQFF

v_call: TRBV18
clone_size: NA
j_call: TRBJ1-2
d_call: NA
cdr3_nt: TGTGCCAGCTCACCGACATTTAACTATGGCTACACCTTC
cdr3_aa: CASSPTFNYGYTF

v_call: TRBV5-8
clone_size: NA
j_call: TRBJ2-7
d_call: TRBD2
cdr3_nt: TGTGCCAGCAGCAGGGGACTAGCGGGAGTAGGGGAGCAGTACTTC
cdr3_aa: CASSRGLAGVGEQYF

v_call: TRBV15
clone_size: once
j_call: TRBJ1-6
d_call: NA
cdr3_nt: TGTGCCACCAGCAGAGATAACGGACAGTATAATTCACCCCTCCACTTT
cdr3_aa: CATSRDNGQYNSPLHF

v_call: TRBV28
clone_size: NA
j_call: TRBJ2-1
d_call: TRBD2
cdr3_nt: TGTGCCAGCAGTTTAACCGGAGCGGGAATCAATGAGCAGTTCTTC
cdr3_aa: CASSLTGAGINEQFF

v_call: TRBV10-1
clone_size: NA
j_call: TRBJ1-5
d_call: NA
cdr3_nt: TGCGCCACCGGATCGGACAGCCGCAATCAGCCCCAGCATTTT
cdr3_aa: CATGSDSRNQPQHF

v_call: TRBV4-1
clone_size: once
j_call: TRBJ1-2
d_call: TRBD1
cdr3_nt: TGCGCCAGCAGCCTAGAACTAGTACAGGGGAGGCTTGGCTATGGCTACACCTTC
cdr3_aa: CASSLELVQGRLGYGYTF

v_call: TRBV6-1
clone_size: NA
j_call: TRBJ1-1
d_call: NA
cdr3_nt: TGTGCCAGCAGTGAAAAGGTACTGAGCGCCACTGAAGCTTTCTTT
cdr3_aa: CASSEKVLSATEAFF

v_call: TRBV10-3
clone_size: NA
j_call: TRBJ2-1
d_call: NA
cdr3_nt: TGTGCCATCAGTGATAGCGGATCCTACAATGAGCAGTTCTTC
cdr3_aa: CAISDSGSYNEQFF

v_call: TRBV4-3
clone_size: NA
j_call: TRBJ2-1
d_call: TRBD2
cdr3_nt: TGCGCCAGCAGCCAAGGGGGGACTAGCGGGGCCTACAATGAGCAGTTCTTC
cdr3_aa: CASSQGGTSGAYNEQFF

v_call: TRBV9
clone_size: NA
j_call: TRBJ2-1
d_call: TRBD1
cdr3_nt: TGTGCCAGCAGCGCGGGGACAGGGGCGAGGGGCAATGAGCAGTTCTTC
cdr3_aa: CASSAGTGARGNEQFF

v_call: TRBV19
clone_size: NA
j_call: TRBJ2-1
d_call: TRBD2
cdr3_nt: TGTGCCAGTAGTATAGGAGCGGGAGGGCGTTACAATGAGCAGTTCTTC
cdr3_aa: CASSIGAGGRYNEQFF

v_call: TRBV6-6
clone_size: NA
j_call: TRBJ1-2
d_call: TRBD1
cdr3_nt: TGTGCCAGCAGCTCCGGGACAGGGAGCTACACCTTC
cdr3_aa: CASSSGTGSYTF